This TCR beta chain came from a study of CD8 T cells in ankylosing spondylitis. Overall study findings and caveats: As for the disease-linked clones, they showed a CD8+ phenotype and occurred at relatively low frequencies in peripheral blood. Reportedly, matched ankylosing spondylitis synovial fluid was significantly enriched for disease-linked clones. Characteristic, it appeared, of ankylosing spondylitis blood was a TCR beta motif of roughly 8 highly homologous variants.

Worth noting for this clonotype: The antigen remains unidentified.

The CDR3 length is 16 residues. Germline CDR1 GTSNPN, CDR2 SVGIG (reference sequence). Trimming shortened V by 4 bases and J by 8 bases, and 26 bases separated the two germline ends. TCRdb recomputed calls from the 5' RACE reads with MiXCR, one row per CDR3 protein. The table includes more than 150,000 distinct CDR3 sequences, around 13% detected once. The clonotype comes from a male donor with ankylosing spondylitis or in good health (not recorded which). Material: blood, either unsorted or a sorted T cell fraction (not recorded which). The J gene is TRBJ1-2, the V gene TRBV30; D might be TRBD1 (5 bases). The CDR3 sequence: CAWNLRWGPKSGGYTF. The CDR3, as DNA: TGTGCCTGGAACCTTAGATGGGGCCCCAAGTCCGGCGGCTACACCTTC.